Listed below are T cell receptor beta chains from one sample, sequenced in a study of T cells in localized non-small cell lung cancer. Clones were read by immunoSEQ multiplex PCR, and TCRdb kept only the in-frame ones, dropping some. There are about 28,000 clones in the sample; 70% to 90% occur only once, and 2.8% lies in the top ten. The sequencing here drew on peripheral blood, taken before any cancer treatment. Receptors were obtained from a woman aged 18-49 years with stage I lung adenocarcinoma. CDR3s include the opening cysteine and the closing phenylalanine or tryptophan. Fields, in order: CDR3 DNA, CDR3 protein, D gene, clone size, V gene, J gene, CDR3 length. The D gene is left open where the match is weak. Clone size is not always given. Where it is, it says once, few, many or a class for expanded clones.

CDR3 DNA: TGTGCCAGCAGCTTGGTACTATCTAAAGTTGAGACCCAGTACTTC; CDR3 protein: CASSLVLSKVETQYF; D gene: .; clone size: once; V gene: TRBV5-4; J gene: TRBJ2-5; CDR3 length: 15
CDR3 DNA: TGTGCCAGCAGCTTGAGGGGACTAGGAGCAGATACGCAGTATTTT; CDR3 protein: CASSLRGLGADTQYF; D gene: TRBD2; clone size: .; V gene: TRBV7-3; J gene: TRBJ2-3; CDR3 length: 15
CDR3 DNA: TGCGCCAGCAGCTTAGACGGGACAGCTGGAAACACCATATATTTT; CDR3 protein: CASSLDGTAGNTIYF; D gene: TRBD1; clone size: .; V gene: TRBV5-1; J gene: TRBJ1-3; CDR3 length: 15
CDR3 DNA: TGTGCCAGCAGCTTATCGGGACTCGAAGATCAGCCCCAGCATTTT; CDR3 protein: CASSLSGLEDQPQHF; D gene: .; clone size: .; V gene: TRBV11-1; J gene: TRBJ1-5; CDR3 length: 15
CDR3 DNA: TGTGCCAGCAGTGGACTACAGGGTCCAGGAGGCTACACCTTC; CDR3 protein: CASSGLQGPGGYTF; D gene: .; clone size: .; V gene: TRBV2; J gene: TRBJ1-2; CDR3 length: 14
CDR3 DNA: TGTGCCGGGAATTCGGCGGGCATGTCCACCGGGGAGCTGTTTTTT; CDR3 protein: CAGNSAGMSTGELFF; D gene: .; clone size: .; V gene: TRBV7-2; J gene: TRBJ2-2; CDR3 length: 15
CDR3 DNA: TGCGCCAGCAGCCAAGAATGGAGGGCCGTCTACAATGAGCAGTTCTTC; CDR3 protein: CASSQEWRAVYNEQFF; D gene: .; clone size: .; V gene: TRBV4-1; J gene: TRBJ2-1; CDR3 length: 16
CDR3 DNA: TGTGCCAGCAGCTTCCTCCTCGGCGGGAACAGGGGTGGCTACACCTTC; CDR3 protein: CASSFLLGGNRGGYTF; D gene: TRBD1; clone size: .; V gene: TRBV5-4; J gene: TRBJ1-2; CDR3 length: 16
CDR3 DNA: TGTGCCAGCAGCGAAGGGACTAGCGGGATCACCGGGGAGCTGTTTTTT; CDR3 protein: CASSEGTSGITGELFF; D gene: TRBD2; clone size: .; V gene: TRBV9; J gene: TRBJ2-2; CDR3 length: 16
CDR3 DNA: TGTGCCAGCAGTAAAAGGACTAATGAAAAACTGTTTTTT; CDR3 protein: CASSKRTNEKLFF; D gene: .; clone size: .; V gene: TRBV7-2; J gene: TRBJ1-4; CDR3 length: 13
CDR3 DNA: TGTGCCAGCAGCAAATTTGACAGCAATGAGCAGTTCTTC; CDR3 protein: CASSKFDSNEQFF; D gene: .; clone size: .; V gene: TRBV5-4; J gene: TRBJ2-1; CDR3 length: 13
CDR3 DNA: TGTGCCAGCAGCCCTCGGGGGACAGTATACAATGAGCAGTTCTTC; CDR3 protein: CASSPRGTVYNEQFF; D gene: .; clone size: .; V gene: TRBV7-9; J gene: TRBJ2-1; CDR3 length: 15
CDR3 DNA: TGTGCCAGCAGCTCCTCCGGGACCGCAGGCGAGACCCAGTACTTC; CDR3 protein: CASSSSGTAGETQYF; D gene: .; clone size: .; V gene: TRBV5-4; J gene: TRBJ2-5; CDR3 length: 15
CDR3 DNA: TGTGCCAGCAGTTACCCAAGGGGGGGTGAAGCTTTCTTT; CDR3 protein: CASSYPRGGEAFF; D gene: .; clone size: .; V gene: TRBV6-5; J gene: TRBJ1-1; CDR3 length: 13
CDR3 DNA: TGCAGCGTTGTCAAAACTAGACAGTCCTCCTACGAGCAGTACTTC; CDR3 protein: CSVVKTRQSSYEQYF; D gene: .; clone size: .; V gene: TRBV29-1; J gene: TRBJ2-7; CDR3 length: 15
CDR3 DNA: TGTGCCAGCAGCTTTCAACAGGGACAGCCCCAGCATTTT; CDR3 protein: CASSFQQGQPQHF; D gene: .; clone size: .; V gene: TRBV11-2; J gene: TRBJ1-5; CDR3 length: 13
CDR3 DNA: TGTGCCAGCAGCCGAACTAATGAAAAACTGTTTTTT; CDR3 protein: CASSRTNEKLFF; D gene: .; clone size: .; V gene: TRBV7-2; J gene: TRBJ1-4; CDR3 length: 12
CDR3 DNA: TGTGCCAGTAGTATCCCCTCACGTCCCACTGAAGCTTTCTTT; CDR3 protein: CASSIPSRPTEAFF; D gene: .; clone size: .; V gene: TRBV19; J gene: TRBJ1-1; CDR3 length: 14
CDR3 DNA: TGTGCCAGCAGCCCCGGACAGGGAAGCTATGGCTACACCTTC; CDR3 protein: CASSPGQGSYGYTF; D gene: TRBD1; clone size: .; V gene: TRBV11-1; J gene: TRBJ1-2; CDR3 length: 14
CDR3 DNA: TGTGCCAGCAGCCCCTGGACAGGCTCCTACGAGCAGTACTTC; CDR3 protein: CASSPWTGSYEQYF; D gene: TRBD1; clone size: .; V gene: TRBV11-1; J gene: TRBJ2-7; CDR3 length: 14
CDR3 DNA: TGTGCCAGCAGCTTGGGGCGCTCGGCACTCATGAACACTGAAGCTTTCTTT; CDR3 protein: CASSLGRSALMNTEAFF; D gene: .; clone size: .; V gene: TRBV7-8; J gene: TRBJ1-1; CDR3 length: 17
CDR3 DNA: TGTGCCAGCAGCTTAGATTCCCAGGACAGGGGGGACACTGAAGCTTTCTTT; CDR3 protein: CASSLDSQDRGDTEAFF; D gene: TRBD1; clone size: .; V gene: TRBV11-3; J gene: TRBJ1-1; CDR3 length: 17
CDR3 DNA: TGTGCCAGCAGCTTAGGCGGGGGAAACAATGAGCAGTTCTTC; CDR3 protein: CASSLGGGNNEQFF; D gene: TRBD2; clone size: .; V gene: TRBV7-6; J gene: TRBJ2-1; CDR3 length: 14
CDR3 DNA: TGTGCCAGCAGGGGGCAGATGAACACTGAAGCTTTCTTT; CDR3 protein: CASRGQMNTEAFF; D gene: .; clone size: .; V gene: TRBV27; J gene: TRBJ1-1; CDR3 length: 13
CDR3 DNA: TGTGCGAGCGATTCCCTTACAGGGAAGTCCTACGAGCAGTACTTC; CDR3 protein: CASDSLTGKSYEQYF; D gene: .; clone size: .; V gene: TRBV6-1; J gene: TRBJ2-7; CDR3 length: 15
CDR3 DNA: TGTGCCGGAGGACAGGGCGAAAAACTGTTTTTT; CDR3 protein: CAGGQGEKLFF; D gene: TRBD1; clone size: .; V gene: TRBV7-9; J gene: TRBJ1-4; CDR3 length: 11
CDR3 DNA: TGTGCCAGCAGCTTCGGACAGGGGCTAGGGGAAAAACTGTTTTTT; CDR3 protein: CASSFGQGLGEKLFF; D gene: TRBD1; clone size: .; V gene: TRBV7-9; J gene: TRBJ1-4; CDR3 length: 15
CDR3 DNA: TGTGCCAGCAGCTTCGGGAGGGATGAAAAACTGTTTTTT; CDR3 protein: CASSFGRDEKLFF; D gene: .; clone size: once; V gene: TRBV7-9; J gene: TRBJ1-4; CDR3 length: 13
CDR3 DNA: TGTGCCAGCAGTGAATTAACGGTTGAAAAACTGTTTTTT; CDR3 protein: CASSELTVEKLFF; D gene: .; clone size: .; V gene: TRBV6-1; J gene: TRBJ1-4; CDR3 length: 13
CDR3 DNA: TGCAGCGTTGATCACGGGTATGGCTACACCTTC; CDR3 protein: CSVDHGYGYTF; D gene: .; clone size: .; V gene: TRBV29-1; J gene: TRBJ1-2; CDR3 length: 11
CDR3 DNA: TGTGCCAGCAGTGAAGCGAGGGGACAGGGTATGCCCCAGTACTTC; CDR3 protein: CASSEARGQGMPQYF; D gene: TRBD1; clone size: .; V gene: TRBV2; J gene: TRBJ2-5; CDR3 length: 15
CDR3 DNA: TGTGCCAGCAGTGGGAAAGTCAGAGTAAATAATTCACCCCTCCACTTT; CDR3 protein: CASSGKVRVNNSPLHF; D gene: .; clone size: .; V gene: TRBV6-1; J gene: TRBJ1-6; CDR3 length: 16
CDR3 DNA: TGTGCCAGTAGCAGAGACAGGGGATCAAACACTGAAGCTTTCTTT; CDR3 protein: CASSRDRGSNTEAFF; D gene: TRBD1; clone size: .; V gene: TRBV19; J gene: TRBJ1-1; CDR3 length: 15
CDR3 DNA: TGTGCCAGCAGTGGGACTAGCGGGGCCCAAGAGACCCAGTACTTC; CDR3 protein: CASSGTSGAQETQYF; D gene: TRBD2; clone size: .; V gene: TRBV2; J gene: TRBJ2-5; CDR3 length: 15
CDR3 DNA: TGTGCCAGCAGCTTAGCTCCGACAGTAGTCTACGAGCAGTACTTC; CDR3 protein: CASSLAPTVVYEQYF; D gene: .; clone size: .; V gene: TRBV7-9; J gene: TRBJ2-7; CDR3 length: 15
CDR3 DNA: TGCGCCAGCAGCGCGAGAGTGGCCAGGCTCACTGGAGATACGCAGTATTTT; CDR3 protein: CASSARVARLTGDTQYF; D gene: .; clone size: once; V gene: TRBV4-1; J gene: TRBJ2-3; CDR3 length: 17
CDR3 DNA: TGTGCCAGCAGTGTCACAGGGGGCAGGGGCCAGTACTTC; CDR3 protein: CASSVTGGRGQYF; D gene: TRBD1; clone size: .; V gene: TRBV25-1; J gene: TRBJ2-5; CDR3 length: 13
CDR3 DNA: TGTGCCAGCAGCTCTGGGACAGATCGCTACAATGAGCAGTTCTTC; CDR3 protein: CASSSGTDRYNEQFF; D gene: TRBD1; clone size: .; V gene: TRBV7-9; J gene: TRBJ2-1; CDR3 length: 15
CDR3 DNA: TGTGCCAGCAGCTTGTTAGAGGATCAGCCCCAGCATTTT; CDR3 protein: CASSLLEDQPQHF; D gene: .; clone size: .; V gene: TRBV5-5; J gene: TRBJ1-5; CDR3 length: 13
CDR3 DNA: TGTGCCAGCAGTTATAGCGGGTACGGGGAGACCCAGTACTTC; CDR3 protein: CASSYSGYGETQYF; D gene: TRBD2; clone size: .; V gene: TRBV9; J gene: TRBJ2-5; CDR3 length: 14
CDR3 DNA: TGTGCCTGGAGCCCAGCTACAATCGAAGCTTTCTTT; CDR3 protein: CAWSPATIEAFF; D gene: .; clone size: .; V gene: TRBV30; J gene: TRBJ1-1; CDR3 length: 12
CDR3 DNA: TGCGCCAGCAGCCAGGGGACTAGCGGGAGGAAGGGGTGGAGTGAGCAGTTCTTC; CDR3 protein: CASSQGTSGRKGWSEQFF; D gene: TRBD2; clone size: .; V gene: TRBV4-1; J gene: TRBJ2-1; CDR3 length: 18
CDR3 DNA: TGTGCCAGCAGCCCCCACCCGGGAAGCACAGATACGCAGTATTTT; CDR3 protein: CASSPHPGSTDTQYF; D gene: .; clone size: .; V gene: TRBV9; J gene: TRBJ2-3; CDR3 length: 15
CDR3 DNA: TGTGCCAGCAGCTTGTCCAGGGTGAACACTGAAGCTTTCTTT; CDR3 protein: CASSLSRVNTEAFF; D gene: .; clone size: .; V gene: TRBV5-5; J gene: TRBJ1-1; CDR3 length: 14
CDR3 DNA: TGTGCCAGCAGCTTAGCCTCTGGGGCCAACGTCCTGACTTTC; CDR3 protein: CASSLASGANVLTF; D gene: .; clone size: .; V gene: TRBV7-2; J gene: TRBJ2-6; CDR3 length: 14
CDR3 DNA: TGTGCCTGGACCCGAGGCCTGGACTCGGAAAAACTGTTTTTT; CDR3 protein: CAWTRGLDSEKLFF; D gene: .; clone size: .; V gene: TRBV30; J gene: TRBJ1-4; CDR3 length: 14
CDR3 DNA: TGCGCCAGCAGCCCTGACGCCGGGGAGCTGTTTTTT; CDR3 protein: CASSPDAGELFF; D gene: .; clone size: .; V gene: TRBV5-1; J gene: TRBJ2-2; CDR3 length: 12
CDR3 DNA: TGTGCCAGCATTGCTAGCGGGGTCTCCTACAATGAGCAGTTCTTC; CDR3 protein: CASIASGVSYNEQFF; D gene: TRBD2; clone size: .; V gene: TRBV6-6; J gene: TRBJ2-1; CDR3 length: 15
CDR3 DNA: TGCGCCTGTCTATACAATGAGCAGTTCTTC; CDR3 protein: CACLYNEQFF; D gene: .; clone size: .; V gene: TRBV23-1; J gene: TRBJ2-1; CDR3 length: 10
CDR3 DNA: TGTGCCAGCTCCAACCCGGCTAGCGGGAAAGAGACCCAGTACTTC; CDR3 protein: CASSNPASGKETQYF; D gene: TRBD2; clone size: .; V gene: TRBV18; J gene: TRBJ2-5; CDR3 length: 15
CDR3 DNA: TGTGCCAGCAGCCCTACAGTGAACACTAAAGCTTTCTTT; CDR3 protein: CASSPTVNTKAFF; D gene: .; clone size: .; V gene: TRBV11-2; J gene: TRBJ1-1; CDR3 length: 13
CDR3 DNA: TGTGCCAGCAGCTTAAGAGGCGATGGCACCGGGGAGCTGTTTTTT; CDR3 protein: CASSLRGDGTGELFF; D gene: .; clone size: .; V gene: TRBV7-2; J gene: TRBJ2-2; CDR3 length: 15
CDR3 DNA: TGTGCCAGCAGCTTAGTGGACGACACCGGGGAGCTGTTTTTT; CDR3 protein: CASSLVDDTGELFF; D gene: .; clone size: .; V gene: TRBV7-6; J gene: TRBJ2-2; CDR3 length: 14